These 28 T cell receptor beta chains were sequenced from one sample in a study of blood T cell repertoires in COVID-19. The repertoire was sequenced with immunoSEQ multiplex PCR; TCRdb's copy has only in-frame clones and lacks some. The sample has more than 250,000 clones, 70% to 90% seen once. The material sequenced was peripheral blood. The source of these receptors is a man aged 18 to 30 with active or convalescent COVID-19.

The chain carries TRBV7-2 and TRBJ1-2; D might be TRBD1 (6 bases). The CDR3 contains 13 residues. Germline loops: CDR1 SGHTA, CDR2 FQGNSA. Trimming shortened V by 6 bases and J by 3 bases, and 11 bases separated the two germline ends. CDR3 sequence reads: CASRRGGDYGYTF. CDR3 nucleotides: TGTGCCAGCAGAAGGGGGGGAGACTATGGCTACACCTTC.

DNA for the CDR3: TGTGCCAGCTCAAACGGGAAGAACACTGAAGCTTTCTTT. Its protein is CASSNGKNTEAFF. The genes are TRBV18 and TRBJ1-1, with D unclear. Germline assignment: CDR1 KGHSH and CDR2 LQKENI. The CDR3 has 13 amino acids. The V gene lost 5 bases and the J gene lost 1 base, with 8 bases spanning the gap. The whole variable domain, filled in from reference TRBV18 and TRBJ1-1, reads NAGVMQNPRHLVRRRGQEARLRCSPMKGHSHVYWYRQLPEEGLKFMVYLQKENIIDESGMPKERFSAEFPKEGPSILRIQQVVRGDSAAYFCASSNGKNTEAFFGQGTRLTVV.

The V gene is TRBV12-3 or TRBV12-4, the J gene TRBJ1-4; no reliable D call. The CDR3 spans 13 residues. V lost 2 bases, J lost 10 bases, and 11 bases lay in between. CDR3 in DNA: TGTGCCAGCAGTTTATCCCAAGCGGGAAAACTGTTTTTT. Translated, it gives CASSLSQAGKLFF.

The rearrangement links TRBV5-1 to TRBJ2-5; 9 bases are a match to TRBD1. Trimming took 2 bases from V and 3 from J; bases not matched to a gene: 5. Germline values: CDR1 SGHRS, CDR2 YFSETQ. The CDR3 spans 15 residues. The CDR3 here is CASSLGQGLKETQYF. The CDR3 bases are TGCGCCAGCAGCTTAGGACAGGGGTTAAAAGAGACCCAGTACTTC.

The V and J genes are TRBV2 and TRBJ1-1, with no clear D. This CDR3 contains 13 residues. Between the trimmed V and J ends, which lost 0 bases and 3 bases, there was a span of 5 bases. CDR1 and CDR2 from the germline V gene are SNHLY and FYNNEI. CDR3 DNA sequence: TGTGCCAGCAGTGAAGCAATATACACTGAAGCTTTCTTT. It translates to CASSEAIYTEAFF.

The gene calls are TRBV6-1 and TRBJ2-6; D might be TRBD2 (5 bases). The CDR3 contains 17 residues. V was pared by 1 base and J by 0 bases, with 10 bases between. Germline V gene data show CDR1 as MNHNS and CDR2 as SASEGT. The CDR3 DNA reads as TGTGCCAGCAGTGAAGTAGTCGGGGTCTCTGGGGCCAACGTCCTGACTTTC. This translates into CASSEVVGVSGANVLTF.

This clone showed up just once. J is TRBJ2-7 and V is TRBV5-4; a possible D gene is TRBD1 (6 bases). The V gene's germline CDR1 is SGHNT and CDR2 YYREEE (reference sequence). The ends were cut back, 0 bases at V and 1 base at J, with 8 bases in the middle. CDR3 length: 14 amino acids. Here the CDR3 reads CASSLDRASYEQYF. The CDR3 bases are TGTGCCAGCAGCTTGGACAGGGCGTCCTACGAGCAGTACTTC.

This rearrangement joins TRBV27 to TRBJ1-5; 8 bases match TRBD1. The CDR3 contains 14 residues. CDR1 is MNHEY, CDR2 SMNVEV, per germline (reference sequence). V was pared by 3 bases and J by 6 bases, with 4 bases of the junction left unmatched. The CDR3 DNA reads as TGTGCCAGCAGTTTCCAGGGGGCGCTTCAGCCCCAGCATTTT. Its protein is CASSFQGALQPQHF.

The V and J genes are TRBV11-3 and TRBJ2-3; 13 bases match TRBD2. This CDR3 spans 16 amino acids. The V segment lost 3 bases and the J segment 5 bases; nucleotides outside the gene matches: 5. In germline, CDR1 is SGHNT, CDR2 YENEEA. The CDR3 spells CASSFGLAGVIDTQYF. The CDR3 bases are TGTGCCAGCAGCTTCGGACTAGCGGGAGTGATAGATACGCAGTATTTT.

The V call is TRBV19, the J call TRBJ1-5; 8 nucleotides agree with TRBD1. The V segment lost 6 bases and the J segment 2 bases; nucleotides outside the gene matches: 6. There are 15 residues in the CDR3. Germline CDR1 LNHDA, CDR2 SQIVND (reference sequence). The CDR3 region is CASRSSGGRNQPQHF. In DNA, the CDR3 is TGTGCCAGTAGATCATCAGGGGGCCGCAATCAGCCCCAGCATTTT.

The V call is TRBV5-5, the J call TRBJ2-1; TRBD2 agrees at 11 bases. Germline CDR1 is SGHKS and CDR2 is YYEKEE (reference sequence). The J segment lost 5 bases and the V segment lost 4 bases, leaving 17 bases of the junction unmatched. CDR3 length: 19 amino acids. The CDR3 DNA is TGTGCCAGCAGCCCCTGGGGGGGACCGACTAGCGGGAACAACAATGAGCAGTTCTTC. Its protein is CASSPWGGPTSGNNNEQFF. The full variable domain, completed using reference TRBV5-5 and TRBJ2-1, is DAGVTQSPTHLIKTRGQQVTLRCSPISGHKSVSWYQQVLGQGPQFIFQYYEKEERGRGNFPDRFSARQFPNYSSELNVNALLLGDSALYLCASSPWGGPTSGNNNEQFFGPGTRLTVL.

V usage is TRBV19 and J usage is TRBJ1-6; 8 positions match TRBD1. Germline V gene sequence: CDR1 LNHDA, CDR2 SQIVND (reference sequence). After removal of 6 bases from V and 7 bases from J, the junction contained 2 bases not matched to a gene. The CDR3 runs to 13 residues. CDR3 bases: TGTGCCAGTAGCCCAGGGGGCAATTCACCCCTCCACTTT. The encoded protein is CASSPGGNSPLHF.

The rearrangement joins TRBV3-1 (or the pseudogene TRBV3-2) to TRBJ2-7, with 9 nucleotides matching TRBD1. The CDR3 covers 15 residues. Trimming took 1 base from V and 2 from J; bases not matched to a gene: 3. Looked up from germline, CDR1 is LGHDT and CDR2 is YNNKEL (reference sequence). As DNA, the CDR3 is TGTGCCAGCAGCCAAGTGGGGACAGGGACCTACGAGCAGTACTTC. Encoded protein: CASSQVGTGTYEQYF.

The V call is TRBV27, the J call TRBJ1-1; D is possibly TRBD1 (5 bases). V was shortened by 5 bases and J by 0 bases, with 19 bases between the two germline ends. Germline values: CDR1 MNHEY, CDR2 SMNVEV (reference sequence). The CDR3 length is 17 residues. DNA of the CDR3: TGTGCCAGCAGTCCGCTTGGAGGGGAGGGCATGAACACTGAAGCTTTCTTT. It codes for CASSPLGGEGMNTEAFF.

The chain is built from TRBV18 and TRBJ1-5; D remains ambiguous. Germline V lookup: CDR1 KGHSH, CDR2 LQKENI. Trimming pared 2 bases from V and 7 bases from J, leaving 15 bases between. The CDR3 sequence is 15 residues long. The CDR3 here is CASSPDTATLQPQHF. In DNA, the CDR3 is TGTGCCAGCTCACCAGATACTGCTACGTTACAGCCCCAGCATTTT.

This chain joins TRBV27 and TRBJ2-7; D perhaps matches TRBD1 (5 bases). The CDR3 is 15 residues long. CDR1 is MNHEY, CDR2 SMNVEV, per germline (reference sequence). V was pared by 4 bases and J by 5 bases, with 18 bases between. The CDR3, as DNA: TGTGCCAGCAGTTCCCCAGGGCTCCTACGTGACGAGCAGTACTTC. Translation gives CASSSPGLLRDEQYF.

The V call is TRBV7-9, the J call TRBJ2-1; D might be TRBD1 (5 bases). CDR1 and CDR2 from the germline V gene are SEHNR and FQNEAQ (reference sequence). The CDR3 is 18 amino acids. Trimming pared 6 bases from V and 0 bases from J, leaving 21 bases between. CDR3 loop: CASSTTEQAPSSYNEQFF. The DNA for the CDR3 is TGTGCCAGCAGTACCACTGAACAGGCACCCAGCTCCTACAATGAGCAGTTCTTC.

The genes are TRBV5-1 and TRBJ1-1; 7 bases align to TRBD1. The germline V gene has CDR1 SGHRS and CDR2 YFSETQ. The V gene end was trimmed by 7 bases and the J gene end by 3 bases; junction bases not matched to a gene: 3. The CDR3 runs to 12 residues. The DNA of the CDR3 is TGCGCCAGCGCCACAGGGGACACTGAAGCTTTCTTT. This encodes CASATGDTEAFF.

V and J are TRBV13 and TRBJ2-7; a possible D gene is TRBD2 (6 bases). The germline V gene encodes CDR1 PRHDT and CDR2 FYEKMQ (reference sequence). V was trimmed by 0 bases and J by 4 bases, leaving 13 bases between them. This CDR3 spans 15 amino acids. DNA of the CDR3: TGTGCCAGCAGCTTAGGACTAGCCTCACCATACGAGCAGTACTTC. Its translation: CASSLGLASPYEQYF.

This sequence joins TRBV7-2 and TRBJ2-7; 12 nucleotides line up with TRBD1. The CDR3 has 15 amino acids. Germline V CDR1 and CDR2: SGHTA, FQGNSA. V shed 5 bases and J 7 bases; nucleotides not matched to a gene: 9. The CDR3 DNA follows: TGTGCCAGCAGCCCGGGACAGGGGGCGCGTGAGGAGCAGTACTTC. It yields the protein CASSPGQGAREEQYF.

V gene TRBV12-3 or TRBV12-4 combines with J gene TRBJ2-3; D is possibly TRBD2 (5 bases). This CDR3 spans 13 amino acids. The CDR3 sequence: CAPAARGTDTQYF. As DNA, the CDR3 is TGTGCGCCGGCGGCACGAGGGACAGATACGCAGTATTTT.

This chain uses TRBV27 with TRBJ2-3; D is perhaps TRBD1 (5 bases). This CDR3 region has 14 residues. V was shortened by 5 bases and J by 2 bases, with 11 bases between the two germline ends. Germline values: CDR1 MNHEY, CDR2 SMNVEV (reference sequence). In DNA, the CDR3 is TGTGCCAGCAGTGGAACAGGACCCACAGATACGCAGTATTTT. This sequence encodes CASSGTGPTDTQYF.

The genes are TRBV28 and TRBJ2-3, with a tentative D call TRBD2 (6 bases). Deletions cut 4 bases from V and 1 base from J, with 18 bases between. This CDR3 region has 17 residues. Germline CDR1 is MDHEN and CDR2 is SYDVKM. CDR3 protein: CASSSTGALGGTDTQYF. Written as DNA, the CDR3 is TGTGCCAGCAGTTCCACGGGAGCACTCGGAGGCACAGATACGCAGTATTTT.

CDR3 DNA: TGTGCCAGCAGTCAACAGGGCGATCAGCCCCAGCATTTT. It translates to CASSQQGDQPQHF. J is TRBJ1-5 and V is TRBV7-2; possibly TRBD1 for D (6 bases). Deletions cut 6 bases from V and 5 bases from J, with 11 bases between. Germline V lookup: CDR1 SGHTA, CDR2 FQGNSA. The CDR3 has 13 residues.

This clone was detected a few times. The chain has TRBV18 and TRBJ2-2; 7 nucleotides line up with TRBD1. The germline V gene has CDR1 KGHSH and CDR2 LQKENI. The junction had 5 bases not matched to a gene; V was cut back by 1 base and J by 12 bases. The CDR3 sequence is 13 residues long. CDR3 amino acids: CASSPLSQGKLFF. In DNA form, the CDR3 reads TGTGCCAGCTCACCACTTTCACAGGGGAAGCTGTTTTTT.

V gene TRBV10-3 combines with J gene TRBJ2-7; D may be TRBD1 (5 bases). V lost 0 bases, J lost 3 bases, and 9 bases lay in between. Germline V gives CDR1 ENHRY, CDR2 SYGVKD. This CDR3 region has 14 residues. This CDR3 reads CAISESGASYEQYF. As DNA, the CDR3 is TGTGCCATCAGTGAGTCAGGGGCCAGCTACGAGCAGTACTTC.

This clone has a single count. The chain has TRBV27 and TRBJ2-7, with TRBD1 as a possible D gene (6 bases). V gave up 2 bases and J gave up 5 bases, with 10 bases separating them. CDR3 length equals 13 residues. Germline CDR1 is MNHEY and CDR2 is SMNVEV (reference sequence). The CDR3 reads CASSLGQGNEQYF. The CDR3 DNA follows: TGTGCCAGCAGTTTAGGGCAGGGGAACGAGCAGTACTTC.

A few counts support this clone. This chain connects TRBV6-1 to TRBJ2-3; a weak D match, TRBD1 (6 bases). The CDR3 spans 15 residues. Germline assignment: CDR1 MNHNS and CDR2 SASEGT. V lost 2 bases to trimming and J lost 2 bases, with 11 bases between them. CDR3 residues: CASSELAGDTDTQYF. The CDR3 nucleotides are TGTGCCAGCAGTGAACTGGCAGGGGACACAGATACGCAGTATTTT.